Following are 8 T cell receptor beta chains from one sample sequenced in a study of blood T cell repertoires in COVID-19. Libraries were prepared by immunoSEQ multiplex PCR; TCRdb keeps only in-frame clonotypes and omits some of them. Here the sample spans some 250,000 clones, more than 75% being singletons. Sequencing was performed on peripheral blood. The receptors derive from a woman aged 25 to 39 who had recovered from COVID-19.

The chain carries TRBV5-5 and TRBJ1-2; tentatively, D is TRBD1 (5 bases). The germline CDR1 and CDR2 sequences are SGHKS and YYEKEE (reference sequence). The germline V and J ends were trimmed by 0 bases and 8 bases, with 17 bases remaining between them. There are 15 residues in the CDR3. This chain's CDR3 is CASSLEAGLPGGYTF. The CDR3 nucleotides read TGTGCCAGCAGCTTGGAGGCAGGGCTGCCTGGGGGCTACACCTTC.

The gene calls are TRBV3-1 (or the pseudogene TRBV3-2) and TRBJ1-4, with a possible D match to TRBD1 (5 bases). CDR1 is LGHDT and CDR2 is YNNKEL in the germline V gene (reference sequence). V lost 1 base and J 7 bases, leaving 13 bases between the germline ends. This CDR3 contains 15 residues. The DNA for the CDR3 is TGTGCCAGCAGCCAAGTGGCAGGGCGGGGTGAAAAACTGTTTTTT. Its translation is CASSQVAGRGEKLFF.

CDR3 DNA: TGTGCCAGCAGGCCAGGACTGACTAATCAGCCCCAGCATTTT. It translates to CASRPGLTNQPQHF. The V call is TRBV27, the J call TRBJ1-5; D call uncertain. The CDR3 totals 14 residues. V lost 6 bases and J lost 4, with 13 bases in between. The germline V gene has CDR1 MNHEY and CDR2 SMNVEV (reference sequence).

CDR3 amino acids: CASSFTRDSGNTIYF. CDR3 sequence (DNA): TGTGCCAGCAGCTTTACGAGAGACTCTGGAAACACCATATATTTT. The V gene is TRBV5-4, the J gene TRBJ1-3; D call uncertain. CDR3 length: 15 residues. The germline V and J ends were trimmed by 2 bases and 0 bases, with 9 bases remaining between them. Germline V gene lookup returns CDR1 SGHNT and CDR2 YYREEE (reference sequence).

This clone appeared a single time. In nucleotides, the CDR3 is TGTGCCAGCAGCCCGGGACAGGGCTCCCTCGGGGGGGGCTACACCTTC. Its protein is CASSPGQGSLGGGYTF. This chain uses TRBV5-6 with TRBJ1-2, with TRBD1 matching over 9 bases. In germline, CDR1 is SGHDT, CDR2 YYEEEE. The CDR3 length is 16 residues. J was trimmed by 8 bases and V by 4 bases; bases with no gene match: 15.

Regarding this clone: A read error may account for a junction end that differs from germline. The V call is TRBV7-6, the J call TRBJ2-1; D may be TRBD2 (5 bases). Germline lookup yields CDR1 SGHVS and CDR2 FNYEAQ. The CDR3 consists of 14 residues. The CDR3 sequence is CASSLRASYNEQFF. In DNA, the CDR3 is TGTGCCAGCAGCTTGAGGGCGAGTTACAATGAACAGTTCTTC.

This clone was observed a handful of times. The genes are TRBV5-1 and TRBJ2-5; D unresolved. V lost 4 bases to trimming and J lost 1 base, with 8 bases between them. The CDR3 consists of 13 residues. Germline CDR1 SGHRS, CDR2 YFSETQ. The CDR3 nucleotides are TGCGCCAGCAGCGCCACTCCCCAAGAGACCCAGTACTTC. As protein: CASSATPQETQYF.

The chain is built from TRBV24-1 and TRBJ2-1; 8 bases agree with TRBD1. Trimming at V came to 8 bases and at J to 10 bases, leaving 15 bases not matched to a gene. Germline V gene sequence: CDR1 KGHDR, CDR2 SFDVKD. CDR3 length: 15 residues. The CDR3 region has the DNA TGTGCCACCATGAGGGACAGGCGGAGATTAGGGGAGCAGTTCTTC. Residues: CATMRDRRRLGEQFF.